The 24 T cell receptor beta chains below all came from one sample that was sequenced in a study of blood T cell repertoires in COVID-19. Data came from immunoSEQ multiplex PCR; TCRdb stores just in-frame clones and leaves some out. The sample carries under 75,000 clones, roughly 81% recorded once. The specimen sequenced was peripheral blood. The receptors were gathered from a man aged 80 or over with acute or convalescent COVID-19.

The V gene is TRBV19, the J gene TRBJ1-2, with TRBD1 matching 8 bases. V shed 6 bases and J 8 bases; nucleotides not matched to a gene: 8. The CDR3 consists of 13 residues. Per germline, CDR1 LNHDA and CDR2 SQIVND (reference sequence). The DNA for the CDR3 is TGTGCCAGTAGAGGACAGGGAATATGGGGCTACACCTTC. Translation gives CASRGQGIWGYTF. The complete variable domain, with remaining parts taken from reference TRBV19 and TRBJ1-2, reads DGGITQSPKYLFRKEGQNVTLSCEQNLNHDAMYWYRQDPGQGLRLIYYSQIVNDFQKGDIAEGYSVSREKKESFPLTVTSAQKNPTAFYLCASRGQGIWGYTFGSGTRLTVV.

The rearrangement links TRBV6-6 to TRBJ2-7; TRBD2 agrees at 9 bases. The CDR3 has 14 residues. Germline trimming cut 10 bases from V and 1 base from J; bases unmatched to any gene: 8. CDR1 and CDR2 from the germline V gene are MNHNY and SVGAGI (reference sequence). Here the CDR3 reads CATVSGSQSYEQYF. CDR3 in DNA: TGTGCCACAGTTAGCGGGAGCCAATCCTACGAGCAGTACTTC.

This clone was recorded once. V usage is TRBV9 and J usage is TRBJ1-1; D perhaps matches TRBD1 (6 bases). From germline, CDR1 is SGDLS and CDR2 YYNGEE. CDR3 size: 14 residues. V shed 6 bases and J shed 8 bases, with 20 bases lying between them. CDR3 amino acids: CASTPLLDRTEAFF. For the CDR3, the DNA is TGTGCCAGCACCCCCTTACTGGACAGAACCGAAGCTTTCTTT.

The table lists this clone with a few counts. The chain is built from TRBV7-9 and TRBJ2-6, with D possibly being TRBD2 (5 bases). CDR1 is SEHNR and CDR2 is FQNEAQ in the germline V gene (reference sequence). V was shortened by 5 bases and J by 2 bases, with 10 bases between the two germline ends. The CDR3 covers 15 residues. CDR3 loop: CASSLQRTGANVLTF. Written as DNA, the CDR3 is TGTGCCAGCAGCCTCCAGCGGACTGGGGCCAACGTCCTGACTTTC.

Concerning this clone: Germline is not matched at one junction end, which may reflect a read error. V gene TRBV7-7 combines with J gene TRBJ2-2, with D possibly being TRBD1 (5 bases). The length of the CDR3 is 10 residues. Germline V CDR1 and CDR2: SSHAT, FNYEAQ (reference sequence). For the CDR3, the DNA is TGTGCTAGCAGGGCTGGGGAGCTGTTTTTT. Translation: CASRAGELFF.

The rearrangement joins TRBV19 to TRBJ2-7; the D gene is possibly TRBD2 (6 bases). CDR1 and CDR2 (germline): LNHDA, SQIVND (reference sequence). Trimming cost V 0 bases and J 11 bases, with 11 bases left between them. There are 12 residues in the CDR3. CDR3 sequence (DNA): TGTGCCAGTAGTATAGATTCCGGGAGTAAGTACTTC. Protein sequence: CASSIDSGSKYF.

The chain joins TRBV18 to TRBJ2-3; 8 bases align to TRBD2. This CDR3 region has 15 residues. CDR1 is KGHSH and CDR2 is LQKENI in the germline V gene. Losses at the gene ends were 0 bases for V and 5 bases for J; bases not matched to a gene: 4. The CDR3 DNA is TGTGCCAGCTCACCACCCGCCGGGGGGGAAGATACGCAGTATTTT. Protein product: CASSPPAGGEDTQYF.

This clone was seen more than once but under ten times. The V gene is TRBV7-9, the J gene TRBJ1-3; TRBD1 is a possible D gene (5 bases). Germline V lookup: CDR1 SEHNR, CDR2 FQNEAQ (reference sequence). This CDR3 region has 15 residues. Trimming took 4 bases from V and 0 from J, leaving 10 bases between them. CDR3 protein: CASSSPRASGNTIYF. DNA of the CDR3: TGTGCCAGCAGCTCCCCCAGGGCCTCTGGAAACACCATATATTTT.

The rearrangement joins TRBV2 to TRBJ2-1, with 8 bases that match TRBD2. The germline CDR1 and CDR2 sequences are SNHLY and FYNNEI. V lost 3 bases, J lost 0 bases, and 4 bases stayed unmatched. The CDR3 covers 16 residues. CDR3 sequence (DNA): TGTGCCAGCAGTGACCTCAGCGGGAGCTCCTACAATGAGCAGTTCTTC. Translated: CASSDLSGSSYNEQFF.

There are a few counts of this clone. CDR3 residues: CASSGSGDRVYEQYF. The CDR3 nucleotides read TGTGCCAGCAGCGGCTCAGGGGACAGGGTCTACGAGCAGTACTTC. The rearrangement links TRBV7-2 to TRBJ2-7; 9 bases are shared with TRBD1. The germline V gene has CDR1 SGHTA and CDR2 FQGNSA. Germline trimming cut 5 bases from V and 3 bases from J; bases unmatched to any gene: 8. The CDR3 has 15 amino acids.

The chain links TRBV5-6 to TRBJ1-5; 9 positions match TRBD1. This CDR3 is built from 18 residues. Germline loops: CDR1 SGHDT, CDR2 YYEEEE. With 3 bases clipped from V and 3 bases from J, the junction kept 13 bases outside the gene matches. DNA of the CDR3: TGTGCCAGCAGCTCTGCACTCGGGACAGGGTTCAACAATCAGCCCCAGCATTTT. As protein: CASSSALGTGFNNQPQHF.

The rearrangement uses TRBV5-4 and TRBJ2-2; 10 bases line up with TRBD2. Germline lookup yields CDR1 SGHNT and CDR2 YYREEE (reference sequence). Trimming removed 3 bases from V and 3 bases from J; junction bases left unmatched: 2. The CDR3 is made up of 15 amino acids. Written as DNA, the CDR3 is TGTGCCAGCAGCTCTAGCGGGAGATACACCGGGGAGCTGTTTTTT. Translated: CASSSSGRYTGELFF.

This chain joins TRBV5-6 and TRBJ1-1; 7 bases are a match to TRBD1. This CDR3 has 17 amino acids. Germline loops: CDR1 SGHDT, CDR2 YYEEEE. V lost 0 bases, J lost 0 bases, and 8 bases stayed unmatched. CDR3 amino acids: CASSLARGWEVNTEAFF. The CDR3, as DNA: TGTGCCAGCAGCTTGGCCAGGGGGTGGGAGGTGAACACTGAAGCTTTCTTT.

The rearrangement joins TRBV7-3 to TRBJ2-1; D perhaps matches TRBD1 (6 bases). The germline V gene encodes CDR1 SGHTA and CDR2 FQGTGA. This CDR3 contains 17 residues. V was pared by 0 bases and J by 0 bases, with 12 bases between. The CDR3 sequence is CASSLTGRGGSYNEQFF. The CDR3 nucleotides read TGTGCCAGCAGCTTAACGGGGAGAGGGGGCTCCTACAATGAGCAGTTCTTC.

V gene TRBV7-2 combines with J gene TRBJ2-7; TRBD2 matches 11 bases. The CDR3 has 15 amino acids. V lost 1 base and J lost 2; bases outside the gene matches: 1. Per germline, CDR1 SGHTA and CDR2 FQGNSA. CDR3 nucleotide sequence: TGTGCCAGCAGCTTAGTAGCGGGAGGGGCCTACGAGCAGTACTTC. It translates to CASSLVAGGAYEQYF.

CDR3 region: CASSPTTGTEAFF. CDR3 nucleotides: TGTGCCAGCAGCCCAACCACGGGGACTGAAGCTTTCTTT. The chain recombines TRBV14 with TRBJ1-1; D gene unclear. This CDR3 spans 13 amino acids. Trimming removed 4 bases from V and 5 bases from J, with 11 bases in between. The V gene's germline CDR1 is SGHDN and CDR2 FVKESK.

The gene calls are TRBV11-2 and TRBJ2-3; D call uncertain. With 1 base removed from V and 6 bases from J, the gap between germline ends came to 5 bases. This CDR3 region has 12 residues. Germline CDR1 reads SGHAT; CDR2 reads FQNNGV. Written as DNA, the CDR3 is TGTGCCAGCAGCTTAGCCGGGGATACGCAGTATTTT. This sequence encodes CASSLAGDTQYF.

V usage is TRBV14 and J usage is TRBJ1-1; 7 nucleotides match TRBD1. Germline CDR1 is SGHDN and CDR2 is FVKESK. This CDR3 is built from 15 residues. With 3 bases clipped from V and 1 base from J, the junction kept 5 bases outside the gene matches. The CDR3 loop reads CASSHRQGQNTEAFF. Here the CDR3 DNA reads TGTGCCAGCAGCCATCGACAGGGTCAGAACACTGAAGCTTTCTTT.

This clone was found a few times. The V and J genes are TRBV28 and TRBJ2-2; TRBD2 matches 12 bases. Germline-derived CDR1 and CDR2 are MDHEN and SYDVKM. This CDR3 region has 15 residues. The ends lost 6 bases at V and 6 bases at J; junction bases unmatched: 5. The CDR3 is CASRVTSGSPGELFF. The CDR3 DNA follows: TGTGCCAGCAGGGTGACTAGCGGGAGCCCCGGGGAGCTGTTTTTT.

The chain links TRBV11-2 to TRBJ1-4, with a possible D match to TRBD1 (5 bases). CDR1 SGHAT and CDR2 FQNNGV come from the germline V gene. Trimming removed 1 base from V and 8 bases from J, with 14 bases in between. The CDR3 has 15 residues. CDR3 amino acids: CASSLARTQGEKLFF. The CDR3 DNA reads as TGTGCCAGCAGCTTAGCCCGGACACAAGGAGAAAAACTGTTTTTT.

This clone appeared a single time. V is TRBV7-2 and J is TRBJ2-7; D unresolved. Trimming removed 0 bases from V and 1 base from J, with 7 bases in between. The V gene's germline CDR1 is SGHTA and CDR2 FQGNSA. The CDR3 consists of 14 residues. Here the CDR3 DNA reads TGTGCCAGCAGCTTAGCGGCACGTTCCTACGAGCAGTACTTC. The encoded protein is CASSLAARSYEQYF. The whole variable domain, remainder taken from reference TRBV7-2 and TRBJ2-7, is GAGVSQSPSNKVTEKGKDVELRCDPISGHTALYWYRQSLGQGLEFLIYFQGNSAPDKSGLPSDRFSAERTGGSVSTLTIQRTQQEDSAVYLCASSLAARSYEQYFGPGTRLTVT.

The V call is TRBV10-3, the J call TRBJ2-7; D gene uncertain. Deletions cut 3 bases from V and 3 bases from J, with 6 bases between. The CDR3 totals 12 residues. The V gene's germline CDR1 is ENHRY and CDR2 SYGVKD. In DNA, the CDR3 is TGTGCCATCAGTGACAACAGCTACGAGCAGTACTTC. Translating gives CAISDNSYEQYF.

The chain employs TRBV15 and TRBJ1-5; D remains unclear. The length of the CDR3 is 15 residues. Germline V CDR1 and CDR2: LNHNV, YYDKDF (reference sequence). The V end was cut by 2 bases, the J end by 3 bases, with 11 bases between. The CDR3 sequence: CATSRRTAVNQPQHF. DNA for the CDR3: TGTGCCACCAGCAGACGGACTGCGGTCAATCAGCCCCAGCATTTT.

CDR3 protein: CASSVESGAFNSPLHF. The CDR3 region has the DNA TGTGCCAGCAGCGTAGAATCAGGGGCATTTAATTCACCCCTCCACTTT. The chain carries TRBV9 and TRBJ1-6; TRBD1 is a possible D gene (6 bases). V was clipped by 0 bases and J by 6 bases, with 13 bases between them. The germline V gene has CDR1 SGDLS and CDR2 YYNGEE. CDR3 length: 16 residues.